The present T cell receptor beta chain was sequenced within a study of T cells in localized non-small cell lung cancer. Study results and caveats: Clonality peaked in uninvolved adjacent lung rather than tumor. A median of 57 of the top 100 tumor clones appeared in adjacent lung, which was paired and uninvolved.

The length of the CDR3 is 15 residues. V lost 2 bases to trimming and J lost 4 bases; unmatched junction nucleotides: 6. From germline, CDR1 is SGHTA and CDR2 FQGTGA. Of note for this clone: Antigen: not known.

The table came from immunoSEQ multiplex PCR; TCRdb's copy has only in-frame clones and leaves some out. This table holds under 75,000 clones, around 85% found once. Sequencing used peripheral blood, obtained before any cancer treatment. This receptor was taken from a male donor at least 60 years old with stage III squamous cell lung carcinoma. The V call is TRBV7-3, the J call TRBJ1-1, with 8 bases aligning to TRBD1. Written as DNA, the CDR3 is TGTGCCAGCAGCTTAGGACAGGGAGTAGGCACTGAAGCTTTCTTT. It is translated as CASSLGQGVGTEAFF.